This T cell receptor beta chain was captured by sequencing in a study of T-cell memory formation after mild COVID-19. The study, taken as a whole, reports: Clones that got smaller from day 15 to 85 had even CD4/CD8, while clones growing later tipped toward CD4+. Those CD4+ clones that contracted were mainly in CM and EM (CD8+ ones in EMRA). Researchers found some responding clones in pre-infection memory, a sign that cross-reactive memory joined.

This clonotype occurred a few times. Antigen specificity is unknown. This CDR3 is built from 15 residues. Germline V gene sequence: CDR1 SGHRS, CDR2 YFSETQ. Trimming cost V 6 bases and J 5 bases, with 20 bases left between them. Libraries for TCRalpha and TCRbeta carried sample barcodes and unique molecular identifiers via 5'RACE. MiXCR, run by TCRdb on the 5' RACE reads, gives a single entry per CDR3 protein. This table holds under 300,000 distinct CDR3 sequences, about 17% found once. The receptor was derived from a man aged 18-30 years who had mild COVID-19 (a few samples of this study predate the infection). Cell type and time point are not known. Source material: PBMCs or a T cell subset sorted from them (not recorded which). The gene calls are TRBV5-1 and TRBJ2-5; TRBD1 is a possible D gene (8 bases). The CDR3 sequence: CASNRGGPSLETQYF. Written as DNA, the CDR3 is TGCGCCAGCAACAGGGGGGGCCCGTCCCTCGAGACCCAGTACTTC.